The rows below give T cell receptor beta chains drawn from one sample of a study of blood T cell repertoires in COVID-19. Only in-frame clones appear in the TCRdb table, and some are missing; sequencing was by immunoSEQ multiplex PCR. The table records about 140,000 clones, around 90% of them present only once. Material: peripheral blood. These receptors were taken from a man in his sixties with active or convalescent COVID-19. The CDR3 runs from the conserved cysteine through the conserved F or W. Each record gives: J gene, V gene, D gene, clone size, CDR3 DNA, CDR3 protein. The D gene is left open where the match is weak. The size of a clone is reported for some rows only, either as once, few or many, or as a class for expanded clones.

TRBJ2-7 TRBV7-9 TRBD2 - TGTGCCAGCAGCTTAGCCGGGACTAGCGGGATCCTTTACGAGCAGTACTTC CASSLAGTSGILYEQYF
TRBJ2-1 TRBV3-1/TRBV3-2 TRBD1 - TGTGCCAGCAGCCGACAGGGGCCTGAGCAGTTCTTC CASSRQGPEQFF
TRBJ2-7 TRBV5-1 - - TGCGCCAGCAGTCCGACTCCCGACTCCTACGAGCAGTACTTC CASSPTPDSYEQYF
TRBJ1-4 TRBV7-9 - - TGTGCCAGCAGCTTAGGAGCAGGGGATGAAAAACTGTTTTTT CASSLGAGDEKLFF
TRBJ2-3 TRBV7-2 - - TGTGCCAGCAGCTTGCCGGGACTCCCGGATACGCAGTATTTT CASSLPGLPDTQYF
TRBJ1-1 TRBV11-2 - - TGTGCCAGCAGCTTAGATCGGGTCGAGGGCGCTGAAGCTTTCTTT CASSLDRVEGAEAFF
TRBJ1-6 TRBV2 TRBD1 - TGTGCCAGCAGTAGACAGGGGGCGCCGGGGAATTCACCCCTCCACTTT CASSRQGAPGNSPLHF
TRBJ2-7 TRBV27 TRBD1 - TGTGCCAGCAGTTTATCGAACAGGGGAGAGCAGTACTTC CASSLSNRGEQYF
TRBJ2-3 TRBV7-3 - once TGTGCCAGCAGCTTAAATTCAGGGAAAGGCACAGATACGCAGTATTTT CASSLNSGKGTDTQYF
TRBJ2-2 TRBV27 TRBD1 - TGTGCCAGCAGTCCCCATAGGACAGGGGTATACCCGAACACCGGGGAGCTGTTTTTT CASSPHRTGVYPNTGELFF
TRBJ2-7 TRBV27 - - TGTGCCAACGAATCCTCGGTGACCTACGAGCAGTACTTC CANESSVTYEQYF
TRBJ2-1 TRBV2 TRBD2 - TGTGCCAGCAGTGAATTGACTAGCGGGAGGGATGAGCAGTTCTTC CASSELTSGRDEQFF
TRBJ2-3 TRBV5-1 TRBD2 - TGCGCCAGCAGCTTGGAGAAGTCGGGACTAGCAATTCATACGCAGTATTTT CASSLEKSGLAIHTQYF
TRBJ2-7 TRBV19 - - TGTGCCAGTAGAGGAGCTTACGAGCAGTACTTC CASRGAYEQYF
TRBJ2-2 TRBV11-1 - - TGTGCCAGCAGCTCACCTCAGGGGCGGGAGCTGTTTTTT CASSSPQGRELFF
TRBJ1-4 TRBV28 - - TGTGCCAGCAGGCCAGGAGGAGAGGAAAAACTGTTTTTT CASRPGGEEKLFF
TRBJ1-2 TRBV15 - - TGTGCCACCGCCGCGGGAGGGGACTATGGCTACACCTTC CATAAGGDYGYTF
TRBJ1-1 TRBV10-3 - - TGTGCCATCAGTGAGTCCGTAGACACGGCTTTCTTT CAISESVDTAFF
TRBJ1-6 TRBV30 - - TGTGCCTGGAGTGGGTCGGTCTACTCACCCCTCCACTTT CAWSGSVYSPLHF
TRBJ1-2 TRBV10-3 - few TGTGCCATCCGACAGGAGGCTAACTATGGCTACACCTTC CAIRQEANYGYTF
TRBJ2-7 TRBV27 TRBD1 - TGTGCCAGCAGCTCTGGGGACAGGGGAAGCGAGCAGTACTTC CASSSGDRGSEQYF
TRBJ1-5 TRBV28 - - TGTGCCAGCAGTTTTATTCAAGGGGGAAGGGGTAATCAGCCCCAGCATTTT CASSFIQGGRGNQPQHF